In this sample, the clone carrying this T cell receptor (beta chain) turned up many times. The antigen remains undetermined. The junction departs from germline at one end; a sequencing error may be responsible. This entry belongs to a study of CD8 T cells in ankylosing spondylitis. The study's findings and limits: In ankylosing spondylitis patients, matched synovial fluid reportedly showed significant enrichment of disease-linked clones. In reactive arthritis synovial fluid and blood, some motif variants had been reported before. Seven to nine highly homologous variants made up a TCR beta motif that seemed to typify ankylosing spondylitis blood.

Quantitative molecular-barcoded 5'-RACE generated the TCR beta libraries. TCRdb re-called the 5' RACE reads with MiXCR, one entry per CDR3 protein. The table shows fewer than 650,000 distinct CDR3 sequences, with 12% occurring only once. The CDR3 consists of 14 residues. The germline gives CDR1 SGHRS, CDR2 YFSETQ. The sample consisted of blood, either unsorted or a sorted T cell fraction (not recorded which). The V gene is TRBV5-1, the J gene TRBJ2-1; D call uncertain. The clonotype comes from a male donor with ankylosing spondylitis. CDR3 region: CASSLESSYNEQFF. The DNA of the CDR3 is TGTGCCAGCAGCTTAGAGAGCTCCTACAATGAGCAGTTCTTC.